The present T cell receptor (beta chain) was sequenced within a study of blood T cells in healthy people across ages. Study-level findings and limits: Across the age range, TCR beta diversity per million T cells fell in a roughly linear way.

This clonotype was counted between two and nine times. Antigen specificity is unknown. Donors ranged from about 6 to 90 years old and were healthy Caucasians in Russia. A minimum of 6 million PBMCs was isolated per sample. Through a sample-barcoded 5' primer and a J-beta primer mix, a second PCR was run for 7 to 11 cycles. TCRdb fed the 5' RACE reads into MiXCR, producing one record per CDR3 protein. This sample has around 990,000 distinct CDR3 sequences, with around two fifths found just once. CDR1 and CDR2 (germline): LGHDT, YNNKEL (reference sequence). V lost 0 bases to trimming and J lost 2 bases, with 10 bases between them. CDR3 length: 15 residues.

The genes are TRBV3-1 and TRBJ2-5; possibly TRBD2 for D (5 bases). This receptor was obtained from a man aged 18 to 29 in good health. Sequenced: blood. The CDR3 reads CASSQDSAEQETQYF. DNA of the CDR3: TGTGCCAGCAGCCAAGATAGCGCAGAACAAGAGACCCAGTACTTC.